The clone carrying this T cell receptor (beta chain) was counted between two and nine times. Data came from immunoSEQ multiplex PCR; TCRdb stores just in-frame clones and leaves some out. The sample carries 150,000 or so clones, under 90% recorded once. This sample stems from a study of blood T cell repertoires in COVID-19. V lost 4 bases and J lost 6; bases outside the gene matches: 6. CDR3 length: 15 residues. The V gene's germline CDR1 is SGHNT and CDR2 YYREEE (reference sequence). The gene calls are TRBV5-4 and TRBJ2-2, with 10 nucleotides matching TRBD1. The clonotype was recovered from a woman older than 75 with acute or convalescent COVID-19. Material for sequencing was peripheral blood. CDR3 nucleotide sequence: TGTGCCAGCAGCGCCGGGACAGGGGTTTCCGGGGAGCTGTTTTTT. This encodes CASSAGTGVSGELFF.